These T cell receptor beta chains were read from a single sample in a study of blood T cell repertoires in COVID-19. Produced via immunoSEQ multiplex PCR; TCRdb's table is partial and in-frame only. The top ten hold 11% of the sample, which has over 200,000 clones, roughly 87% seen once. Sequenced input: PBMCs or T cells enriched from blood (not recorded which). Receptors originate from a man aged 25 to 40 who had recovered from COVID-19. Both conserved end residues are part of each CDR3. The D gene is left open where the match is weak. Size values are once, few and many counts, or a class for expanded clones, and some rows have none.

v_gene,d_gene,j_gene,abundance,CDR3aa,CDR3nt
TRBV4-2,NA,TRBJ2-5,NA,CASSQDGQYQETQYF,TGTGCCAGCAGCCAAGATGGACAGTACCAAGAGACCCAGTACTTC
TRBV25-1,TRBD1,TRBJ1-1,NA,CASSAVGQGNTEAFF,TGTGCCAGCAGTGCGGTAGGACAGGGGAACACTGAAGCTTTCTTT
TRBV6-1,NA,TRBJ1-3,NA,CASSETGLSSGNTIYF,TGTGCCAGCAGTGAGACAGGTTTAAGCTCTGGAAACACCATATATTTT
TRBV28,TRBD2,TRBJ2-7,NA,CASSLELAGGPVSYEQYF,TGTGCCAGCAGTTTAGAGCTAGCGGGAGGGCCTGTATCGTACGAGCAGTACTTC
TRBV11-2,TRBD1,TRBJ1-6,NA,CASSPLTGAGYNSPLHF,TGTGCCAGCAGCCCACTGACAGGGGCAGGATATAATTCACCCCTCCACTTT
TRBV19,TRBD1,TRBJ2-1,once,CASTGTGDTTPYNEQFF,TGTGCCAGTACCGGGACAGGGGATACGACCCCCTACAATGAGCAGTTCTTC
TRBV2,NA,TRBJ2-3,few,CASAWGPGTRGDTQYF,TGTGCCAGCGCATGGGGGCCCGGGACCCGAGGAGATACGCAGTATTTT
TRBV27,TRBD2,TRBJ2-2,NA,CASSSPGGIGELFF,TGTGCCAGCAGTTCCCCGGGAGGTATCGGGGAGCTGTTTTTT
TRBV7-2,NA,TRBJ2-7,NA,CASSLDGNYEQYF,TGTGCCAGCAGCTTAGACGGTAACTACGAGCAGTACTTC
TRBV15,NA,TRBJ1-2,NA,CATSRAWRTDDGYTF,TGTGCCACCAGCAGAGCATGGAGGACAGATGATGGCTACACCTTC
TRBV19,NA,TRBJ1-1,NA,CASSIYGGDTEAFF,TGTGCCAGTAGTATATACGGGGGGGACACTGAAGCTTTCTTT
TRBV27,NA,TRBJ2-3,NA,CASRPGLITDTQYF,TGTGCCAGCAGACCAGGACTAATCACAGATACGCAGTATTTT